This TCR beta chain is from a study of post-analysis software for immune sequencing data. Overall study context: There were relapsing-remitting, secondary progressive and progressive-relapsing multiple sclerosis among the disease courses included. General study results and limits: Controls had significantly higher normalized Chao1 diversity than multiple sclerosis patients. Patients had higher frequencies than controls of about 5 TRBV segments, including TRBV5-6, TRBV5-1 and TRBV20-1. F measure grouped same-batch samples tightly together.

Built from TCR beta cDNA, the libraries had unique molecular identifiers in them. Approximately 550,000 cDNA molecules came from around 1 to 10 million T cells. TCRdb redid the calling of the PCR reads with MiXCR, one entry per CDR3 protein. Among 450,000 or so distinct CDR3 sequences, roughly 45% were seen once, and the ten largest hold roughly 12%. This clonotype was counted once. The antigen is not known. The CDR3 is 13 residues long. Germline lookup yields CDR1 DFQATT and CDR2 SNEGSKA (reference sequence). The TCR was taken from a girl aged 5-17 years with multiple sclerosis. Sequenced sample: blood. The chain carries TRBV20-1 and TRBJ2-7, with 9 bases aligning to TRBD1. In DNA, the CDR3 is TGCATTACCGGGACAGGGATAGCACACGAGCAGTACTTC. The encoded protein is CITGTGIAHEQYF.